This T cell receptor beta chain was identified during a study of T-cell memory formation after mild COVID-19. Study details: For the most part, TCR clusters were specific to one donor. Study-wide results and limits: Some responding clones appeared in pre-infection memory, suggesting cross-reactive memory joined. Later expanders leaned CD4+, whereas clones that contracted between day 15 and 85 were balanced CD4/CD8.

A word on this clonotype: Antigen: not known.

Each CDR3 protein gets one entry after TCRdb re-called the 5' RACE reads with MiXCR. The data show more than 350,000 distinct CDR3 sequences, with roughly 20% seen just once and approximately 12% held by the top ten. Specimen: PBMCs or a T cell subset sorted from them (not recorded which). The TCR comes from an adult woman who had mild COVID-19 (a few samples of this study predate the infection). Cell type and time point are not known.

The CDR3 region has the DNA TGTGCCAGCAGCTCCGGGCATCGGGCTGAAGCTTTCTTT. Protein product: CASSSGHRAEAFF. V and J are TRBV7-2 and TRBJ1-1; D is unresolved. The CDR3 has 13 amino acids. Germline loops: CDR1 SGHTA, CDR2 FQGNSA. Trimming removed 4 bases at V and 6 bases at J, with 12 bases between. Using reference TRBV7-2 and TRBJ1-1 for the parts outside the CDR3, the full variable domain is GAGVSQSPSNKVTEKGKDVELRCDPISGHTALYWYRQSLGQGLEFLIYFQGNSAPDKSGLPSDRFSAERTGGSVSTLTIQRTQQEDSAVYLCASSSGHRAEAFFGQGTRLTVV.